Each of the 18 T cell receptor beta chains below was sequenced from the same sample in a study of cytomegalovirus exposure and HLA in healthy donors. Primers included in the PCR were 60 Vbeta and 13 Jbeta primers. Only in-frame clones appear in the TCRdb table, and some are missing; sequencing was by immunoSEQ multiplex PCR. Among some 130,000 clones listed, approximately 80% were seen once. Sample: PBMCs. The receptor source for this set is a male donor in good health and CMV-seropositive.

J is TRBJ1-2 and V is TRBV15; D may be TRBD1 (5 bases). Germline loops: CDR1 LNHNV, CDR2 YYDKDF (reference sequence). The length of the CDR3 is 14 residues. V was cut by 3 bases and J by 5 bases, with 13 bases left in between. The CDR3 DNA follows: TGTGCCACCAGCAGGGGGGGGGAGCGGTATGGCTACACCTTC. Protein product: CATSRGGERYGYTF.

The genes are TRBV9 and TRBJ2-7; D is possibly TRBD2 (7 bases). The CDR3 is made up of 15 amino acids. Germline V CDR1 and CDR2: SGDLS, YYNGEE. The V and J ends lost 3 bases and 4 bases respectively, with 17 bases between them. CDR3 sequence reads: CASSARGGGVYEQYF. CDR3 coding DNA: TGTGCCAGCAGCGCCCGGGGCGGGGGCGTATACGAGCAGTACTTC. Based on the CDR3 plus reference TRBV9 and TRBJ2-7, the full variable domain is DSGVTQTPKHLITATGQRVTLRCSPRSGDLSVYWYQQSLDQGLQFLIQYYNGEERAKGNILERFSAQQFPDLHSELNLSSLELGDSALYFCASSARGGGVYEQYFGPGTRLTVT.

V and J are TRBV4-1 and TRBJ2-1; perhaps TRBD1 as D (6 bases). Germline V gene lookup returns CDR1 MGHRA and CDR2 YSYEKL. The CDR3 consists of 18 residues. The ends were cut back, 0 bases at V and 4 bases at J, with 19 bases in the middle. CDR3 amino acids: CASSQEPSPQGIYNEQFF. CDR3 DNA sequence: TGCGCCAGCAGCCAAGAGCCTTCGCCGCAGGGGATATACAATGAGCAGTTCTTC.

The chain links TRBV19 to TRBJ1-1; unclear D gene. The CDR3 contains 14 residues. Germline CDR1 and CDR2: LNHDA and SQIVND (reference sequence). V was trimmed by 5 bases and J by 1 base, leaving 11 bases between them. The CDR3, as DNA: TGTGCCAGTAGTCCCCAGGATAGGAACACTGAAGCTTTCTTT. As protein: CASSPQDRNTEAFF.

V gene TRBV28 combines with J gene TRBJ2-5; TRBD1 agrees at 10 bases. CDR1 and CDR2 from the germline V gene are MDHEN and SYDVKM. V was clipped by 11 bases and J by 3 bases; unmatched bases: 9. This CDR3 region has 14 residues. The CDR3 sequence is CAADRGRTEETQYF. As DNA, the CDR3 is TGTGCCGCTGACAGGGGGCGCACGGAAGAGACCCAGTACTTC.

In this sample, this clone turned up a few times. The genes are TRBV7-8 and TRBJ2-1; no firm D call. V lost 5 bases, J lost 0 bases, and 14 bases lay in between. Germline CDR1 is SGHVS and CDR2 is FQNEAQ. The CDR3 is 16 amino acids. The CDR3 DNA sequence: TGTGCCAGCAGCATAAGCGCCCCCATCTCCTACAATGAGCAGTTCTTC. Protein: CASSISAPISYNEQFF.

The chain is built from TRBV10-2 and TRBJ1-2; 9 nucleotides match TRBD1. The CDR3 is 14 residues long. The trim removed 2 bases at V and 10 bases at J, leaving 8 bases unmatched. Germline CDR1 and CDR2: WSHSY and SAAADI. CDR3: CASSEDGTGMSYTF. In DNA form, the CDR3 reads TGCGCCAGCAGTGAGGATGGGACAGGGATGTCCTACACCTTC.

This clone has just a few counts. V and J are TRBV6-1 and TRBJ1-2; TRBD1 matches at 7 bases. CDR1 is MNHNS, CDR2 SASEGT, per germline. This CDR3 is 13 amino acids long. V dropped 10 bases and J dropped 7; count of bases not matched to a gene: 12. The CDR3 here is CATGQVTNGGYTF. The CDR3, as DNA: TGTGCCACCGGACAGGTCACTAATGGTGGCTACACCTTC.

The CDR3 DNA sequence: TGTGCCAGCAGTTGGGACAGGGGCGCGTGGTCAGATACGCAGTATTTT. It codes for CASSWDRGAWSDTQYF. This chain joins TRBV28 and TRBJ2-3; TRBD1 agrees at 10 bases. This CDR3 has 16 residues. Germline CDR1 reads MDHEN; CDR2 reads SYDVKM. J gave up 4 bases and V 4 bases, and 8 bases lay outside the gene matches. Full variable domain (rest looked up from reference TRBV28 and TRBJ2-3): DVKVTQSSRYLVKRTGEKVFLECVQDMDHENMFWYRQDPGLGLRLIYFSYDVKMKEKGDIPEGYSVSREKKERFSLILESASTNQTSMYLCASSWDRGAWSDTQYFGPGTRLTVL.

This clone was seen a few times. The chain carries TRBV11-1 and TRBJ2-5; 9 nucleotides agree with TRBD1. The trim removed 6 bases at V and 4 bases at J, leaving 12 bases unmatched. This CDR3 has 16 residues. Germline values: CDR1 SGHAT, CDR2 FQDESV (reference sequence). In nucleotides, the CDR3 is TGTGCCAGCAGGACACTGGCGGACAGGGGCGGAGAGACCCAGTACTTC. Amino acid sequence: CASRTLADRGGETQYF.

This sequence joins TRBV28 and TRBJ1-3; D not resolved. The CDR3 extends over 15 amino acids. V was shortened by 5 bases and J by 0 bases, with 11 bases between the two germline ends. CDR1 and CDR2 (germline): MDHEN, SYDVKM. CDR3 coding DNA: TGTGCCAGCAGTCCCTACTGGAGCTCTGGAAACACCATATATTTT. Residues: CASSPYWSSGNTIYF.

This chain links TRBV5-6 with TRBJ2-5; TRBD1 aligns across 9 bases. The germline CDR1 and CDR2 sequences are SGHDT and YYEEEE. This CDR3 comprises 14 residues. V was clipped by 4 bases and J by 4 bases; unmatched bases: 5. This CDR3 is CASSGMTGGETQYF. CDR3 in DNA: TGTGCCAGCAGCGGGATGACAGGGGGAGAGACCCAGTACTTC.

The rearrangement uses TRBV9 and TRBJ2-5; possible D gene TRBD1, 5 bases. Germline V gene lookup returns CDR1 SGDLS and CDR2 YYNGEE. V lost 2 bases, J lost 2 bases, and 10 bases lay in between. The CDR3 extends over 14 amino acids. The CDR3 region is CASSVQGRQETQYF. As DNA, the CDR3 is TGTGCCAGCAGCGTGCAGGGCCGGCAAGAGACCCAGTACTTC.

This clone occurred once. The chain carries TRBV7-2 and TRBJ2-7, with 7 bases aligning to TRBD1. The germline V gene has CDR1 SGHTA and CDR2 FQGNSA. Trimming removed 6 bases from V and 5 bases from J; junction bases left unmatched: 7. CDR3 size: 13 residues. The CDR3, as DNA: TGTGCCAGCAGATTCGACAGGGACCACGAGCAGTACTTC. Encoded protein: CASRFDRDHEQYF.

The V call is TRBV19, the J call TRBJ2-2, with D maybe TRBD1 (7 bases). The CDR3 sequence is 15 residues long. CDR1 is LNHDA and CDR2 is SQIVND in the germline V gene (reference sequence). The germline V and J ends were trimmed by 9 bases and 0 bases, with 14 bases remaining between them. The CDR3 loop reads CASKRGTANTGELFF. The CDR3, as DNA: TGTGCCAGCAAACGCGGGACAGCGAACACCGGGGAGCTGTTTTTT.

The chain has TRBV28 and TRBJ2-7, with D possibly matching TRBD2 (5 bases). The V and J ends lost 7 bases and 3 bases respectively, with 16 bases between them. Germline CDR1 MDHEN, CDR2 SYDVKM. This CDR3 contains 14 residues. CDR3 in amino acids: CASKLQEGFYEQYF. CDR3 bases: TGTGCCAGCAAACTCCAAGAGGGTTTCTACGAGCAGTACTTC.

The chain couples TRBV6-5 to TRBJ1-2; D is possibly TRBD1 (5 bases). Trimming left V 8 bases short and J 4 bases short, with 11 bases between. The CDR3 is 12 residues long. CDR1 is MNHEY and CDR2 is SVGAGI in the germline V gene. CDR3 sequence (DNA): TGTGCCAGCCGGGGGGGAGGCTATGGCTACACCTTC. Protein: CASRGGGYGYTF.

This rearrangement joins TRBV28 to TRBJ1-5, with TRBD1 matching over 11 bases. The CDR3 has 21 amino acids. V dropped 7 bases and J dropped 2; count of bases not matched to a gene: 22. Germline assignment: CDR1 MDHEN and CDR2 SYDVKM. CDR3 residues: CASTSILPGQGDLMGNQPQHF. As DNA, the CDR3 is TGTGCCAGCACCTCGATCCTACCGGGACAGGGGGACCTTATGGGCAATCAGCCCCAGCATTTT.